Presented here are 20 T cell receptor beta chains from one specimen sequenced in a study of control samples from healthy donors and cancer patients. Generated by immunoSEQ multiplex PCR, the TCRdb table keeps only in-frame clones and is missing some. The sample has approximately 93,000 clones, 85% to 90% seen once; the top ten hold 8.5% to 10%. Sequencing input: PBMCs. Receptors were obtained from a woman between 45 and 60 years old with colorectal cancer.

This chain uses TRBV3-1 (or the pseudogene TRBV3-2) with TRBJ1-2, with D unclear. The V gene's germline CDR1 is LGHDT and CDR2 YNNKEL (reference sequence). The V end lost 4 bases, the J end lost 8 bases, and 20 bases lay between the germline ends. The CDR3 contains 15 residues. The CDR3 loop reads CASSLKMEGRSGYTF. In DNA, the CDR3 is TGTGCCAGCAGCCTCAAAATGGAGGGCAGAAGCGGCTACACCTTC.

V usage is TRBV27 and J usage is TRBJ2-5; TRBD1 matches at 8 bases. The germline CDR1 and CDR2 sequences are MNHEY and SMNVEV (reference sequence). The trim removed 4 bases at V and 5 bases at J, leaving 12 bases unmatched. The CDR3 covers 16 residues. The CDR3 spells CASSSPRGRFVETQYF. CDR3 bases: TGTGCCAGCAGTTCACCCAGGGGGCGGTTCGTGGAGACCCAGTACTTC.

The V call is TRBV21-1, the J call TRBJ1-6; the table's D call, TRBD1, has no DNA check behind it. TRBV21-1 is described as a pseudogene. CDR3 length: 15 amino acids. The CDR3 loop reads CASSKADSSNSPLHF. Here the CDR3 DNA reads TGTGCCAGCAGCAAAGCCGACAGCTCAAATTCACCCCTCCACTTT.

The chain links TRBV10-2 to TRBJ2-1; TRBD2 aligns across 14 bases. Germline CDR1 WSHSY, CDR2 SAAADI. The CDR3 runs to 14 residues. The trim removed 8 bases at V and 6 bases at J, leaving 3 bases unmatched. CDR3 sequence: CASQTSGGVNEQFF. CDR3 bases: TGCGCCAGCCAGACTAGCGGGGGGGTCAATGAGCAGTTCTTC.

The V and J genes are TRBV28 and TRBJ1-5; D possibly corresponds to TRBD1 (6 bases). Germline CDR1 reads MDHEN; CDR2 reads SYDVKM. The CDR3 spans 15 residues. V dropped 6 bases and J dropped 5 bases, with 17 bases sitting between them. The CDR3 DNA sequence: TGTGCCAGCAGCTCCCCCCAGGGGAGGGATCAGCCCCAGCATTTT. This translates into CASSSPQGRDQPQHF.

The chain employs TRBV6-4 and TRBJ1-1; no definite D call. V lost 6 bases to trimming and J lost 5 bases, with 13 bases between them. The germline gives CDR1 MRHNA, CDR2 SNTAGT. The CDR3 contains 13 residues. The CDR3 loop is CASREIVGTEAFF. The CDR3, as DNA: TGTGCCAGCAGGGAGATAGTAGGGACTGAAGCTTTCTTT.

The rearrangement joins TRBV7-8 to TRBJ2-3; D ambiguous. The CDR3 totals 12 residues. Germline loops: CDR1 SGHVS, CDR2 FQNEAQ. Trimming took off 5 bases at V and 8 bases at J, with 11 bases between the two ends. The CDR3 sequence is CASSLSRVTQYF. As DNA, the CDR3 is TGTGCCAGCAGCCTTAGTAGGGTTACGCAGTATTTT.

J is TRBJ2-2 and V is TRBV6-5; D not certain. V was shortened by 5 bases and J by 7 bases, with 8 bases between the two germline ends. The germline V gene has CDR1 MNHEY and CDR2 SVGAGI. The CDR3 is 12 amino acids. The CDR3 nucleotides read TGTGCCAGCAGTACCGCGATCGGGGAGCTGTTTTTT. Encoded protein: CASSTAIGELFF.

The rearrangement links TRBV3-1 (or the pseudogene TRBV3-2) to TRBJ2-4, with a weak D call TRBD2 (6 bases). Germline lookup yields CDR1 LGHDT and CDR2 YNNKEL (reference sequence). V shed 6 bases and J shed 5 bases, with 17 bases lying between them. The CDR3 is 15 residues long. In DNA, the CDR3 is TGTGCCAGCAGAATTGAGCGGGTGATACAAAACATTCAGTACTTC. Its protein product is CASRIERVIQNIQYF.

This clone was detected only a few times. The genes are TRBV18 and TRBJ1-5; D gene ambiguous. The germline V and J ends were trimmed by 5 bases and 5 bases, with 10 bases remaining between them. This CDR3 has 13 amino acids. From germline, CDR1 is KGHSH and CDR2 LQKENI. CDR3 coding DNA: TGTGCCAGCTCAGGGTCGTCTGATCAGCCCCAGCATTTT. Its translation: CASSGSSDQPQHF.

The chain carries TRBV28 and TRBJ1-4, with 8 bases lining up with TRBD1. The junction had 3 bases not matched to a gene; V was cut back by 6 bases and J by 6 bases. Germline V lookup: CDR1 MDHEN, CDR2 SYDVKM. The CDR3 is 13 amino acids. The CDR3 DNA reads TGTGCCAGCAGGGGACAGGCCGATGAAAAACTGTTTTTT. It codes for CASRGQADEKLFF.

This chain uses TRBV30 with TRBJ2-5, with a possible D match to TRBD2 (5 bases). Germline loops: CDR1 GTSNPN, CDR2 SVGIG (reference sequence). This CDR3 has 12 residues. V lost 7 bases to trimming and J lost 5 bases, with 14 bases between them. CDR3 region: CAFLRGGETQYF. The CDR3 bases are TGTGCCTTTCTTAGAGGCGGGGAGACCCAGTACTTC. Full variable domain (outside the CDR3, taken from reference TRBV30 and TRBJ2-5): SQTIHQWPATLVQPVGSPLSLECTVEGTSNPNLYWYRQAAGRGLQLLFYSVGIGQISSEVPQNLSASRPQDRQFILSSKKLLLSDSGFYLCAFLRGGETQYFGPGTRLLVL.

The rearrangement joins TRBV5-1 to TRBJ2-1; maybe TRBD1 (5 bases). Trimming pared 1 base from V and 6 bases from J, leaving 17 bases between. The CDR3 consists of 16 residues. Per germline, CDR1 SGHRS and CDR2 YFSETQ. DNA of the CDR3: TGCGCCAGCAGCTTGCTTAGTCAGGGTTTAGGCAATGAGCAGTTCTTC. This codes for CASSLLSQGLGNEQFF.

The chain joins TRBV12-3 or TRBV12-4 to TRBJ1-5; D is uncertain. V lost 1 base, J lost 5 bases, and 6 bases lay in between. This CDR3 has 13 residues. For the CDR3, the DNA is TGTGCCAGCAGTTTAGGGGGTGATCAGCCCCAGCATTTT. Protein: CASSLGGDQPQHF.

This rearrangement joins TRBV25-1 to TRBJ2-5; D uncertain. The V gene's germline CDR1 is MGHDK and CDR2 SYGVNS. Trimming left V 1 base short and J 1 base short, with 4 bases between. This CDR3 has 13 amino acids. The CDR3 sequence is CASSEWFQETQYF. CDR3 in DNA: TGTGCCAGCAGTGAATGGTTCCAAGAGACCCAGTACTTC.

CDR3 amino acids: CASSQSPGQQETQYF. CDR3 coding DNA: TGCGCCAGCAGTCAATCTCCGGGACAGCAAGAGACCCAGTACTTC. The chain carries TRBV23-1 and TRBJ2-5; 7 bases agree with TRBD1. TRBV23-1 is treated as an ORF (open reading frame) with a function not yet certain. The CDR3 loop spans 15 amino acids. With 0 bases clipped from V and 2 bases from J, the junction kept 3 bases outside the gene matches.

The rearrangement uses TRBV7-2 and TRBJ2-3; 11 bases align to TRBD2. The CDR3 has 15 amino acids. CDR1 and CDR2 (germline): SGHTA, FQGNSA. Trimming at V came to 5 bases and at J to 2 bases, leaving 3 bases not matched to a gene. CDR3 in amino acids: CASSRLAGPTDTQYF. The CDR3 DNA reads as TGTGCCAGCAGCAGACTAGCGGGGCCCACAGATACGCAGTATTTT.

The chain uses TRBV5-1 and TRBJ2-3, with TRBD1 matching over 8 bases. This CDR3 region has 15 residues. Germline-derived CDR1 and CDR2 are SGHRS and YFSETQ. With 3 bases clipped from V and 0 bases from J, the junction kept 3 bases outside the gene matches. CDR3 sequence (DNA): TGCGCCAGCAGCTACCGACAGGGGAGCACAGATACGCAGTATTTT. Its translation is CASSYRQGSTDTQYF. Full variable domain (outside the CDR3, taken from reference TRBV5-1 and TRBJ2-3): KAGVTQTPRYLIKTRGQQVTLSCSPISGHRSVSWYQQTPGQGLQFLFEYFSETQRNKGNFPGRFSGRQFSNSRSEMNVSTLELGDSALYLCASSYRQGSTDTQYFGPGTRLTVL.

V and J are TRBV4-3 and TRBJ1-4, with a tentative D call TRBD1 (6 bases). Trimming pared 2 bases from V and 6 bases from J, leaving 10 bases between. Per germline, CDR1 LGHNA and CDR2 YSLEER. This CDR3 is built from 14 residues. This CDR3 is CASSQSYRDEKLFF. The CDR3 DNA sequence: TGCGCCAGCAGCCAATCTTACAGGGATGAAAAACTGTTTTTT.

This clone was counted a few times. V gene TRBV6-2 or TRBV6-3 combines with J gene TRBJ2-6, with 8 positions matching TRBD1. Losses at the gene ends were 5 bases for V and 2 bases for J; bases not matched to a gene: 8. CDR3 length: 17 residues. In germline, CDR1 is MNHEY, CDR2 SVGEGT. CDR3 sequence reads: CASSDRTDRAGANVLTF. CDR3 bases: TGTGCCAGCAGTGACAGGACGGACAGGGCTGGGGCCAACGTCCTGACTTTC.